The clone carrying this T cell receptor beta chain was seen at least ten times. TCRdb ran MiXCR on the 5' RACE reads and lists one entry per CDR3 protein. The sample holds approximately 31,000 distinct CDR3 sequences, roughly 26% seen once. This CDR3 contains 13 residues. Germline CDR1 and CDR2: MDHEN and SYDVKM. With 8 bases clipped from V and 2 bases from J, the junction kept 3 bases outside the gene matches. The receptor was isolated from a female donor with breast cancer. Sequenced: naive CD4+ T cells sorted from a lymph node. The subset: naive CD4+ T cells, CD4+CD45RA+CD25-. This rearrangement joins TRBV28 to TRBJ2-7, with 10 bases lining up with TRBD1. The chain's CDR3 is CASGTGVPYEQYF. DNA for the CDR3: TGTGCCAGCGGGACAGGGGTCCCCTACGAGCAGTACTTC.